The next 5 T cell receptor beta chains were all read from a single sample in a study of tissue T cells after allogeneic stem cell transplantation. This table comes from immunoSEQ multiplex PCR, and its TCRdb copy is limited to in-frame clones, with some not included. The data contain almost 2,500 clones, approximately 62% of them singletons. Sequenced input: gut tissue. Every receptor here comes from a female BALB/c mouse in good health. Mouse MHC haplotype: H2-d.

For this clone: Germline and genes here are mouse. The missing CDR3 end, 1 residue past where the read stops, is filled in from the germline J gene. The genes are TRBV3 and TRBJ2-3; D is tentatively TRBD1 or TRBD2 (6 bases each). Trimming shortened V by 4 bases and J by 0 bases, and 8 bases separated the two germline ends. Looked up from germline, CDR1 is SNHLY and CDR2 is FYNGKV (reference sequence). This CDR3 has 14 residues. The sequenced CDR3 bases are TGTGCCAGCAGCTCGGGGGCGAGTGCAGAAACGCTGTAT. Amino acid sequence: CASSSGASAETLY. The CDR3 as a whole reads CASSSGASAETLYF.

This clone has a handful of counts. All gene names here are mouse names. The read finishes 1 residue shy of the CDR3 end, and the germline J gene is used to complete it. The rearrangement joins TRBV13-1 to TRBJ1-1, with D possibly TRBD1 on 6 matching bases. Trimming took 2 bases from V and 1 from J, leaving 9 bases between them. The germline V gene has CDR1 NSHNY and CDR2 SYGAGN. The CDR3 is 14 residues long. The covered CDR3 bases are TGTGCCAGCAGTGAGCAGGGGAAAAACACAGAAGTCTTC. It is translated as CASSEQGKNTEVF. The whole CDR3 region reads CASSEQGKNTEVFF.

A remark on this clone: Mouse germline and gene names are used. With the read ending 1 residue before the CDR3 end, the germline J gene is used to fill in that end. This chain connects TRBV16 to TRBJ1-4; TRBD1 is a possible D gene (6 bases). From germline, CDR1 is SGHSA and CDR2 FRNQAP. V was cut by 0 bases and J by 4 bases, with 18 bases left in between. The CDR3 spans 18 residues. The DNA read from the CDR3 is TGTGCAAGCAGCTTAGATTATGTGGGGGACAAAATCAACGAAAGATTATTT. Encoded protein: CASSLDYVGDKINERLF. In full, the CDR3 reads CASSLDYVGDKINERLFF.

This clone was observed a single time. These gene names are mouse names. The read ends 1 residue before the CDR3 terminus; that terminus is restored from the germline J gene. This rearrangement joins TRBV3 to TRBJ2-1; 10 positions match TRBD1. Germline-derived CDR1 and CDR2 are SNHLY and FYNGKV (reference sequence). The CDR3 sequence is 14 residues long. The V segment lost 5 bases and the J segment 4 bases; nucleotides outside the gene matches: 2. The part of the CDR3 DNA that was read is TGTGCCAGCAGCCTGGGACAGGGGTATGCTGAGCAGTTC. The encoded protein is CASSLGQGYAEQF. The full CDR3 reads CASSLGQGYAEQFF.

This clone has only a few counts. The listed genes are named as in mouse. Read data end 1 residue before the CDR3 end; the end is taken from the germline J gene. The rearrangement joins TRBV13-2 to TRBJ1-3; a weak D match, TRBD1 (6 bases). This CDR3 has 12 amino acids. The V end was cut by 0 bases, the J end by 8 bases, with 6 bases between. Germline CDR1 reads NNHNN; CDR2 reads SYGAGS (reference sequence). The CDR3 spells CASGDEGDTLYF. The covered CDR3 bases are TGTGCCAGCGGTGATGAGGGGGATACGCTCTAT.